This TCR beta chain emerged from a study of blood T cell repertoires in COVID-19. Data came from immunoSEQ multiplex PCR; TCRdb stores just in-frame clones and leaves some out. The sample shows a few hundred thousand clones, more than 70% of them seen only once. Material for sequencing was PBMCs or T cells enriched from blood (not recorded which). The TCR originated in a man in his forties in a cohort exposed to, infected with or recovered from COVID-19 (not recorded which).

The CDR3 sequence is CASSPPRGAQETQYF. In DNA, the CDR3 is TGCGCCAGCAGCCCACCTCGGGGGGCCCAAGAGACCCAGTACTTC. J is TRBJ2-5 and V is TRBV5-1; possibly TRBD2 for D (7 bases). Between the trimmed V and J ends, which lost 4 bases and 1 base, there was a span of 14 bases. CDR3 length: 15 amino acids. Per the germline V gene, CDR1 is SGHRS and CDR2 is YFSETQ.